This section outlines one T cell receptor (beta chain) sequence together with its context. The target antigen is unknown. The germline CDR1 and CDR2 sequences are LNHDA and SQIVND (reference sequence). Trimming cost V 7 bases and J 9 bases; bases outside gene matches: 3. The CDR3 loop spans 13 amino acids. Some clones are missing from TCRdb's copy, which holds only in-frame ones; the method was immunoSEQ multiplex PCR. This table holds about 18,000 clones, about 90% found once. This entry belongs to a study of T cell responses to AZD1222 COVID-19 vaccine. Study-level results: No repertoire was sampled before or during the peak T cell response, only after it. It should be noted that donors were predominantly white British and more often female, and clonal diversity was possibly underestimated.

The TCR originated in an adult who received the AZD1222 COVID-19 vaccine. Specimen: peripheral blood, collected 28 days after the second AZD1222 dose. The J gene is TRBJ1-6, the V gene TRBV19, with 10 nucleotides matching TRBD1. CDR3: CASNDRGPSPLHF. CDR3 coding DNA: TGTGCCAGTAACGACAGGGGGCCTTCACCCCTCCACTTT.